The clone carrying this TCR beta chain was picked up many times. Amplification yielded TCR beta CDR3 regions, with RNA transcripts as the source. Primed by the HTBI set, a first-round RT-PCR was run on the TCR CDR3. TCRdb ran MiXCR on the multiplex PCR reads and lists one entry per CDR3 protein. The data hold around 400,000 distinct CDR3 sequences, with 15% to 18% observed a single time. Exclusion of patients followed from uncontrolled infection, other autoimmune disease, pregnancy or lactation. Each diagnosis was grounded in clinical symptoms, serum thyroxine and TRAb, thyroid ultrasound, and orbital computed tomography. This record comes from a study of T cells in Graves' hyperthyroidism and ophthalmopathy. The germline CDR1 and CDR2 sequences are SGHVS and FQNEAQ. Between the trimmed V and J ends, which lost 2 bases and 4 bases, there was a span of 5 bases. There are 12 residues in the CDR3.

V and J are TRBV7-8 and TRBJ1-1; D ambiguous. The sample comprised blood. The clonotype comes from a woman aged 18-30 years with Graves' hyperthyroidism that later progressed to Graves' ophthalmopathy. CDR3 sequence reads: CASSLLFTEAFF. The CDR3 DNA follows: TGTGCCAGCAGCTTATTGTTCACTGAAGCTTTCTTT. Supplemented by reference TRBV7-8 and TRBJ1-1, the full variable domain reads GAGVSQSPRYKVAKRGQDVALRCDPISGHVSLFWYQQALGQGPEFLTYFQNEAQLDKSGLPSDRFFAERPEGSVSTLKIQRTQQEDSAVYLCASSLLFTEAFFGQGTRLTVV.